The source of this T cell receptor (beta chain) is a study of OX40 agonist ivuxolimab in advanced cancers. For the study at large: Every 2 weeks, ivuxolimab was infused into the patients intravenously at between 0.01 and 10 mg/kg. Age averaged 60 years (range about 20 to 80), and just over 80% were male.

Baseline, cycle 4 day 1, and cycle 7 day 1 were the blood sampling points. Clones were read by immunoSEQ multiplex PCR, and TCRdb kept only the in-frame ones, dropping some. Among roughly 48,000 clones listed, under 85% were seen once. The clonotype comes from an adult with an advanced solid tumor such as melanoma, head and neck, liver or kidney cancer. The input for sequencing was CD4+ or CD8+ T cells sorted from blood, taken in a trial of the OX40 agonist ivuxolimab.

The CDR3 spells CASSVSFDTEAFF. The CDR3 nucleotides are TGCGCCAGCAGTGTCTCCTTCGACACTGAAGCTTTCTTT. The chain recombines TRBV10-2 with TRBJ1-1; D is undetermined. This CDR3 has 13 amino acids. Germline V gene data show CDR1 as WSHSY and CDR2 as SAAADI. V was cut by 4 bases and J by 3 bases, with 9 bases left in between.